These 30 T cell receptor beta chains were sequenced from one sample in a study of shared clonotypes between healthy human individuals. Using immunoSEQ multiplex PCR, the repertoire was profiled, and TCRdb retains in-frame clones only, with some absent. Among roughly 2,300,000 clones listed, about 90% were seen once. Sequenced material: naive CD4+ T cells from PBMCs. Subset specified: CD45RA+ positively selected. Receptor source: a man younger than 35 in good health. Some clones in this sample may be carry-over from other donors' samples.

The chain has TRBV7-7 and TRBJ2-3, with 8 positions matching TRBD2. Germline V gene data show CDR1 as SSHAT and CDR2 as FNYEAQ (reference sequence). The J segment lost 4 bases and the V segment lost 5 bases, leaving 14 bases of the junction unmatched. This CDR3 is built from 17 residues. For the CDR3, the DNA is TGTGCCAGCAGCCCCCGACCGGGACTAGTGGTAGCAGATACGCAGTATTTT. This encodes CASSPRPGLVVADTQYF.

V is TRBV28 and J is TRBJ2-2, with 7 positions matching TRBD2. Looked up from germline, CDR1 is MDHEN and CDR2 is SYDVKM. This CDR3 has 16 residues. Germline trimming cut 1 base from V and 0 bases from J; bases unmatched to any gene: 2. Here the CDR3 reads CASSLSGLANTGELFF. The DNA of the CDR3 is TGTGCCAGCAGTTTATCTGGACTAGCGAACACCGGGGAGCTGTTTTTT.

This chain uses TRBV29-1 with TRBJ1-2; D remains ambiguous. Germline CDR1 and CDR2: SQVTM and ANQGSEA. The V gene lost 0 bases and the J gene lost 3 bases, with 8 bases spanning the gap. The CDR3 runs 13 residues. The CDR3 protein is CSVEDRGDYGYTF. CDR3 nucleotide sequence: TGCAGCGTTGAAGATCGAGGAGACTATGGCTACACCTTC.

A single count supports this clone. The CDR3 sequence: CASSYSGRDGETQYF. CDR3 nucleotide sequence: TGTGCCAGCAGTTACAGTGGCAGGGATGGAGAGACCCAGTACTTC. This chain uses TRBV6-5 with TRBJ2-5; perhaps TRBD1 as D (5 bases). The CDR3 extends over 15 amino acids. Trimming took 2 bases from V and 4 from J, leaving 14 bases between them. Germline V gene lookup returns CDR1 MNHEY and CDR2 SVGAGI.

In the case of this clone: In the same sample, other DNA sequences code for this CDR3. The chain is built from TRBV28 and TRBJ1-5; TRBD1 matches 9 bases. Germline assignment: CDR1 MDHEN and CDR2 SYDVKM. The ends lost 4 bases at V and 7 bases at J; junction bases unmatched: 5. This CDR3 comprises 14 residues. The CDR3 loop is CASSSGQGGQPQHF. The CDR3 region has the DNA TGTGCCAGCAGTTCGGGACAGGGTGGGCAGCCCCAGCATTTT.

This chain links TRBV5-1 with TRBJ2-7; possibly TRBD2 for D (5 bases). V gave up 0 bases and J gave up 6 bases, with 13 bases separating them. In germline, CDR1 is SGHRS, CDR2 YFSETQ. The CDR3 sequence is 14 residues long. The CDR3 nucleotides are TGCGCCAGCAGCTTGGCCACGACTAATCGCGAGCAGTACTTC. This sequence encodes CASSLATTNREQYF.

The chain employs TRBV6-1 and TRBJ2-7; D possibly corresponds to TRBD1 (5 bases). Germline-derived CDR1 and CDR2 are MNHNS and SASEGT. CDR3 size: 14 residues. Trimming cost V 2 bases and J 7 bases, with 15 bases left between them. Written as DNA, the CDR3 is TGTGCCAGCAGTGAACAGGGCCCACTCGGGGAGCAGTACTTC. It translates to CASSEQGPLGEQYF.

About this clone itself: The same CDR3 arises from other DNA sequences in this sample as well. The rearrangement links TRBV5-1 to TRBJ1-1; D perhaps matches TRBD1 (5 bases). The germline V and J ends were trimmed by 0 bases and 5 bases, with 11 bases remaining between them. The CDR3 is 14 amino acids. Germline loops: CDR1 SGHRS, CDR2 YFSETQ. CDR3 residues: CASSLEQVGTEAFF. CDR3 DNA: TGCGCCAGCAGCTTGGAACAGGTGGGGACTGAAGCTTTCTTT.

The chain joins TRBV6-6 to TRBJ1-2; the match to TRBD1 covers 8 bases. The CDR3 is 12 amino acids. The V and J ends lost 0 bases and 10 bases, in that order; junction bases with no gene match: 1. CDR1 and CDR2 (germline): MNHNY, SVGAGI (reference sequence). The CDR3 loop is CASSYSQGDYTF. The CDR3 nucleotides are TGTGCCAGCAGTTACTCACAGGGGGACTACACCTTC.

As DNA, the CDR3 is TGCGCCAGCAGCTCCCCGGGGGGGGGAGACACAGATACGCAGTATTTT. It translates to CASSSPGGGDTDTQYF. This rearrangement joins TRBV5-1 to TRBJ2-3, with 8 bases aligning to TRBD2. Looked up from germline, CDR1 is SGHRS and CDR2 is YFSETQ. The trim removed 3 bases at V and 2 bases at J, leaving 8 bases unmatched. The CDR3 is 16 amino acids. Complete variable domain (other parts from reference TRBV5-1 and TRBJ2-3): KAGVTQTPRYLIKTRGQQVTLSCSPISGHRSVSWYQQTPGQGLQFLFEYFSETQRNKGNFPGRFSGRQFSNSRSEMNVSTLELGDSALYLCASSSPGGGDTDTQYFGPGTRLTVL.

About this clone itself: The sample has other DNA sequences that encode this CDR3 too. The gene calls are TRBV30 and TRBJ2-3, with a weak D call TRBD1 (6 bases). The CDR3 covers 13 residues. In germline, CDR1 is GTSNPN, CDR2 SVGIG (reference sequence). V lost 0 bases, J lost 4 bases, and 8 bases lay in between. DNA for the CDR3: TGTGCCTGGAGTGTACAGGGCGCAGATACGCAGTATTTT. Protein: CAWSVQGADTQYF.

The V and J genes are TRBV5-1 and TRBJ2-6; 7 bases align to TRBD2. Trimming took 4 bases from V and 0 from J; bases not matched to a gene: 10. Per the germline V gene, CDR1 is SGHRS and CDR2 is YFSETQ. CDR3 length: 18 amino acids. This CDR3 reads CASSPRWGGISGANVLTF. CDR3 DNA: TGCGCCAGCAGCCCCCGGTGGGGGGGGATCTCTGGGGCCAACGTCCTGACTTTC.

As DNA, the CDR3 is TGTGCCAGCAGCTGGGGCGGTAGGTCGAACTACGAGCAGTACTTC. It translates to CASSWGGRSNYEQYF. The chain links TRBV5-4 to TRBJ2-7, with TRBD1 as a possible D gene (5 bases). CDR3 length equals 15 residues. From germline, CDR1 is SGHNT and CDR2 YYREEE (reference sequence). V lost 3 bases and J lost 3, with 16 bases in between.

The V and J genes are TRBV5-6 and TRBJ2-1, with 7 positions matching TRBD1. The CDR3 runs 14 residues. V dropped 3 bases and J dropped 9; count of bases not matched to a gene: 9. CDR1 and CDR2 from the germline V gene are SGHDT and YYEEEE. The CDR3 reads CASSWGNRGVEQFF. The CDR3 DNA is TGTGCCAGCAGCTGGGGGAACAGGGGCGTTGAGCAGTTCTTC.

This clone was counted only a few times. The J gene is TRBJ2-5, the V gene TRBV14, with D hard to call. CDR1 and CDR2 (germline): SGHDN, FVKESK. The CDR3 is made up of 14 amino acids. V gave up 4 bases and J gave up 5 bases, with 14 bases separating them. The CDR3 here is CASSPIGPPETQYF. CDR3 DNA sequence: TGTGCCAGCAGCCCAATCGGGCCCCCTGAGACCCAGTACTTC.

In nucleotides, the CDR3 is TGTGCCAGCAGGACAGGGGGCTATGGCTACACCTTC. Encoded protein: CASRTGGYGYTF. The genes are TRBV27 and TRBJ1-2; 9 positions match TRBD1. CDR1 and CDR2 from the germline V gene are MNHEY and SMNVEV (reference sequence). V was pared by 6 bases and J by 4 bases, with 0 bases of the junction left unmatched. This CDR3 has 12 amino acids.

The J gene is TRBJ1-6, the V gene TRBV29-1, with a weak D call TRBD1 (6 bases). Trimming cost V 7 bases and J 7 bases, with 14 bases left between them. There are 13 residues in the CDR3. The germline gives CDR1 SQVTM, CDR2 ANQGSEA. The CDR3 nucleotides read TGCAGCGGTTCCAGGGGCAGGAATTCACCCCTCCACTTT. Translated: CSGSRGRNSPLHF.

This clone was picked up one time. The chain joins TRBV7-6 to TRBJ2-2; possible D gene TRBD1, 5 bases. V lost 5 bases to trimming and J lost 4 bases, with 11 bases between them. This CDR3 has 14 amino acids. CDR1 and CDR2 from the germline V gene are SGHVS and FNYEAQ. CDR3 loop: CASSQDRVTGELFF. The CDR3 nucleotides read TGTGCCAGCAGCCAAGACAGAGTCACCGGGGAGCTGTTTTTT.

Written as DNA, the CDR3 is TGTGCCAGCAGCTCAGGAAGAAGGCTAGCGGGTCTCGAGACCCAGTACTTC. It is translated as CASSSGRRLAGLETQYF. The chain joins TRBV9 to TRBJ2-5; TRBD2 aligns across 8 bases. The CDR3 loop spans 17 amino acids. In germline, CDR1 is SGDLS, CDR2 YYNGEE. The trim removed 4 bases at V and 5 bases at J, leaving 16 bases unmatched.

V is TRBV5-1 and J is TRBJ2-3; D gene ambiguous. V was shortened by 1 base and J by 2 bases, with 11 bases between the two germline ends. The CDR3 totals 15 residues. Germline assignment: CDR1 SGHRS and CDR2 YFSETQ. The CDR3 loop is CASSLRSLTTDTQYF. In nucleotides, the CDR3 is TGCGCCAGCAGCTTGCGCAGCCTAACCACAGATACGCAGTATTTT.

The chain is built from TRBV7-2 and TRBJ2-5; 8 bases align to TRBD1. The V gene's germline CDR1 is SGHTA and CDR2 FQGNSA. J lost 9 bases, V lost 5 bases, and 17 bases had no gene match. The CDR3 contains 16 residues. The CDR3 reads CASSPEHSTGEQAQYF. The CDR3 DNA sequence: TGTGCCAGCAGCCCCGAGCACTCGACAGGGGAACAGGCCCAGTACTTC.

The V gene is TRBV30, the J gene TRBJ1-5, with 7 bases aligning to TRBD1. The CDR3 sequence is 15 residues long. V was clipped by 5 bases and J by 5 bases; unmatched bases: 12. CDR1 is GTSNPN, CDR2 SVGIG, per germline (reference sequence). Here the CDR3 reads CAWAPRDRDYQPQHF. As DNA, the CDR3 is TGTGCCTGGGCCCCCCGAGACAGGGACTATCAGCCCCAGCATTTT.

The chain joins TRBV10-3 to TRBJ1-3; D not certain. The ends were cut back, 3 bases at V and 0 bases at J, with 9 bases in the middle. The germline CDR1 and CDR2 sequences are ENHRY and SYGVKD. The CDR3 length is 15 residues. CDR3 loop: CAISDSRFSGNTIYF. The CDR3 nucleotides are TGTGCCATCAGTGATAGCAGGTTCTCTGGAAACACCATATATTTT.

The chain combines TRBV9 with TRBJ2-5; 14 nucleotides match TRBD2. In germline, CDR1 is SGDLS, CDR2 YYNGEE. The ends lost 2 bases at V and 2 bases at J; junction bases unmatched: 2. CDR3 length: 16 amino acids. CDR3 in amino acids: CASSVGTSGSQETQYF. The CDR3 DNA reads as TGTGCCAGCAGCGTTGGGACTAGCGGGAGTCAAGAGACCCAGTACTTC.

This clone showed up just once. The chain is built from TRBV6-6 and TRBJ2-2; 8 bases line up with TRBD2. The CDR3 has 15 residues. V trimming: 6 bases; J trimming: 6 bases; junction bases outside the gene matches: 9. CDR1 is MNHNY, CDR2 SVGAGI, per germline (reference sequence). The CDR3 region has the DNA TGTGCCAGCAGCCCCGGGACTAGAGGGCCCGGGGAGCTGTTTTTT. Amino acids: CASSPGTRGPGELFF.

The chain employs TRBV11-2 and TRBJ1-5; maybe TRBD1 (6 bases). CDR1 SGHAT and CDR2 FQNNGV come from the germline V gene. Trimming took off 5 bases at V and 1 base at J, with 24 bases between the two ends. The CDR3 length is 19 residues. The CDR3 spells CASSIKLGGPYRSNQPQHF. CDR3 nucleotides: TGTGCCAGCAGCATCAAACTCGGGGGGCCCTATAGGAGCAATCAGCCCCAGCATTTT.

The rearrangement uses TRBV27 and TRBJ2-4, with 16 bases identical to TRBD2. This CDR3 is built from 18 residues. After removal of 3 bases from V and 3 bases from J, the junction contained 5 bases not matched to a gene. Per the germline V gene, CDR1 is MNHEY and CDR2 is SMNVEV (reference sequence). The CDR3 sequence: CASSFGTSGREGKNIQYF. CDR3 in DNA: TGTGCCAGCAGTTTTGGGACTAGCGGGAGGGAAGGCAAAAACATTCAGTACTTC.

This clone came up once. The rearrangement uses TRBV6-1 and TRBJ2-7; weak D call: TRBD1 (5 bases). This CDR3 has 14 residues. The germline gives CDR1 MNHNS, CDR2 SASEGT. The germline V and J ends were trimmed by 7 bases and 2 bases, with 15 bases remaining between them. CDR3 DNA: TGTGCCAGCAAGGACACTGGAACCACCTACGAGCAGTACTTC. The encoded protein is CASKDTGTTYEQYF.

The chain couples TRBV11-2 to TRBJ2-3; D is tentatively TRBD1 or TRBD2 (6 bases each). Germline V gives CDR1 SGHAT, CDR2 FQNNGV. The CDR3 spans 16 residues. The V end lost 8 bases, the J end lost 4 bases, and 22 bases lay between the germline ends. The DNA for the CDR3 is TGTGCCAGCCAAGGGGGTGCGGGACTCCCACCAGATACGCAGTATTTT. This gives the protein CASQGGAGLPPDTQYF.

The J gene is TRBJ2-5, the V gene TRBV4-1, with D possibly being TRBD1 (6 bases). The CDR3 runs to 17 residues. Germline values: CDR1 MGHRA, CDR2 YSYEKL. V gave up 2 bases and J gave up 4 bases, with 20 bases separating them. CDR3 DNA sequence: TGCGCCAGCAGCCAAAAACCCTCGGGACATATCCGAGAGACCCAGTACTTC. This gives the protein CASSQKPSGHIRETQYF.